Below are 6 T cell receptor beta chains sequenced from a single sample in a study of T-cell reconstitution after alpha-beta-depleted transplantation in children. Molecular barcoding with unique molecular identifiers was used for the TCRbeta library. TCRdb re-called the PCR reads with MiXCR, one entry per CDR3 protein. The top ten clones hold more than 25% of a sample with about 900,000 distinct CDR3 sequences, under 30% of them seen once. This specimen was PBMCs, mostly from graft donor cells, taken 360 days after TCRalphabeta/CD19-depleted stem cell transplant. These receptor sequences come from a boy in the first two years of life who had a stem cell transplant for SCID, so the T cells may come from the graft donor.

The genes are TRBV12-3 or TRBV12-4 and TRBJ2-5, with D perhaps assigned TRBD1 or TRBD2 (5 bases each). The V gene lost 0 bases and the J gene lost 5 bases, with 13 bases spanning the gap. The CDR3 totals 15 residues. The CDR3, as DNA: TGTGCCAGCAGTTTAGCGCACGGGGCCGGGGAGACCCAGTACTTC. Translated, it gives CASSLAHGAGETQYF.

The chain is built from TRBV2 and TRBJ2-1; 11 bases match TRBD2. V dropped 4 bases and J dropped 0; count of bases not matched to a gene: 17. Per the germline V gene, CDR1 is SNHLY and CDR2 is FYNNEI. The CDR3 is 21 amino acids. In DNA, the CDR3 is TGTGCCAGCAGTGGCCCCCGAGGCGGGGCTAGCGGGGGGACCTCCTACAATGAGCAGTTCTTC. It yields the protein CASSGPRGGASGGTSYNEQFF.

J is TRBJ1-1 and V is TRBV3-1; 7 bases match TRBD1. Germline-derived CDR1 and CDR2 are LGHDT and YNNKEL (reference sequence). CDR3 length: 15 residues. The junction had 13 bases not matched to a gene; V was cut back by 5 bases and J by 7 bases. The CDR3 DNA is TGTGCCAGCAGCTTTCACTTCGACAGGGCCGGTGAAGCTTTCTTT. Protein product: CASSFHFDRAGEAFF.

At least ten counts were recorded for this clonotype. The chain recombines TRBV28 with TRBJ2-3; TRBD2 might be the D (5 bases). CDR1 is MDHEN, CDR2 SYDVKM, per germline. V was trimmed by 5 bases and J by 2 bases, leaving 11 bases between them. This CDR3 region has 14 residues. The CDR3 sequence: CASSPSGFTDTQYF. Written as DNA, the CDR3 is TGTGCCAGCAGTCCCTCGGGGTTCACAGATACGCAGTATTTT.

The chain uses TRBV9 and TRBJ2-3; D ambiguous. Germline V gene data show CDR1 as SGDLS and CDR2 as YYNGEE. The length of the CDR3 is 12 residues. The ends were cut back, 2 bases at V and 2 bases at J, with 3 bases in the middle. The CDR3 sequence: CASSVDTDTQYF. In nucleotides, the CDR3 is TGTGCCAGCAGCGTTGACACAGATACGCAGTATTTT. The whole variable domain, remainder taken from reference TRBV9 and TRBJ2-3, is DSGVTQTPKHLITATGQRVTLRCSPRSGDLSVYWYQQSLDQGLQFLIQYYNGEERAKGNILERFSAQQFPDLHSELNLSSLELGDSALYFCASSVDTDTQYFGPGTRLTVL.

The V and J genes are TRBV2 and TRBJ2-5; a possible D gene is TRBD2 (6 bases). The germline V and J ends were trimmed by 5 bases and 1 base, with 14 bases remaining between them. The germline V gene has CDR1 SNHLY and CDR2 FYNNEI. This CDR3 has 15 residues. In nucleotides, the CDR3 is TGTGCCAGCAGTCGGGACCACGGGGGCCAAGAGACCCAGTACTTC. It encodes CASSRDHGGQETQYF.